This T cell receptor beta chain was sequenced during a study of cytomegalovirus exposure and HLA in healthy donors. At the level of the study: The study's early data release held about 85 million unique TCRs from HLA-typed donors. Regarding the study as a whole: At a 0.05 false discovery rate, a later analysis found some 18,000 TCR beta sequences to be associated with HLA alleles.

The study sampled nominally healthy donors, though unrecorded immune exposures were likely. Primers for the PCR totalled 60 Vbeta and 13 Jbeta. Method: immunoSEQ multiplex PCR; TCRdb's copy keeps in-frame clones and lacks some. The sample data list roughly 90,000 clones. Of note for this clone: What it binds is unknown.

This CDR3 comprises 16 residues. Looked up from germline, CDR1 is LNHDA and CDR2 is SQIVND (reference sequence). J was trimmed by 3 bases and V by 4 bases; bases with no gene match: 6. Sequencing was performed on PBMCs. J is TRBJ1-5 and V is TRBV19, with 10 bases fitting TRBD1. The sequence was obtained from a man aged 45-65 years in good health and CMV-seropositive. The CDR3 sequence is CASSRQGAPLNQPQHF. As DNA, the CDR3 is TGTGCCAGTAGTAGACAGGGGGCCCCACTCAATCAGCCCCAGCATTTT.